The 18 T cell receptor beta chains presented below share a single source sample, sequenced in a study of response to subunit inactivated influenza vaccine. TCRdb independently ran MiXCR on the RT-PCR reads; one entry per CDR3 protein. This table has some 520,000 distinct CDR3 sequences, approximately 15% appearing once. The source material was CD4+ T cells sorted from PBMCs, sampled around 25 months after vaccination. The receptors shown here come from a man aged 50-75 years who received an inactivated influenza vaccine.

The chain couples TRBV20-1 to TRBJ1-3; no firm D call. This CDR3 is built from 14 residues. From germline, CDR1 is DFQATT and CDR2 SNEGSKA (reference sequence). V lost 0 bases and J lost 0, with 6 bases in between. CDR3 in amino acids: CSARDTGSGNTIYF. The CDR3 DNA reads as TGCAGTGCTAGAGATACGGGCTCTGGAAACACCATATATTTT.

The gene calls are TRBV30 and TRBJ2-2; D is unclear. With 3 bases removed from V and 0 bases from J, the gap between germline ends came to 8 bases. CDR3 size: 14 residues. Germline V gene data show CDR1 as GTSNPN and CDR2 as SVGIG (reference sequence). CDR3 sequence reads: CAWRVTANTGELFF. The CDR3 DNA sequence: TGTGCCTGGAGAGTAACCGCGAACACCGGGGAGCTGTTTTTT.

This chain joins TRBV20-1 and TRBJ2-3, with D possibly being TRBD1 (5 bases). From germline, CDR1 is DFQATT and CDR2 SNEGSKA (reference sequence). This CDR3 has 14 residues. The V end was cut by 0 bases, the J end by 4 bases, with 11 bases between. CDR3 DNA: TGCAGTGCTAGAGAGGTCAGGGCGGCAGATACGCAGTATTTT. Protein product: CSAREVRAADTQYF.

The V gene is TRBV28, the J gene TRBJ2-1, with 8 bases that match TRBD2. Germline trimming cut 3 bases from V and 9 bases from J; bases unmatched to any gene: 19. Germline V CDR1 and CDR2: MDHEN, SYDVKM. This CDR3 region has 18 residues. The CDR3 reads CASSLYLLTGTRRGEQFF. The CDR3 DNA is TGTGCCAGCAGTTTGTACCTCCTAACGGGGACTAGACGGGGTGAGCAGTTCTTC.

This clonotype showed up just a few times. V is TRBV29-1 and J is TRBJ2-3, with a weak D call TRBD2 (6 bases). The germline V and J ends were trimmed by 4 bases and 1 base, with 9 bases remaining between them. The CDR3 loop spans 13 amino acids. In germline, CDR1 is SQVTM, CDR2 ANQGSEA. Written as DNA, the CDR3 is TGCAGCGTTGGGCGGGATCGCACAGATACGCAGTATTTT. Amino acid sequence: CSVGRDRTDTQYF.

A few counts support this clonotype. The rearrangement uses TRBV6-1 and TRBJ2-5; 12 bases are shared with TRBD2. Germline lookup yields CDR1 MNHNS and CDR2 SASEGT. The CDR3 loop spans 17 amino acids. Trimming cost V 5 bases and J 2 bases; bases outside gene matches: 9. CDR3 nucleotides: TGTGCCAGCAGTATTCGGACTAGCGGGGTGAGACAAGAGACCCAGTACTTC. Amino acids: CASSIRTSGVRQETQYF.

The CDR3 DNA reads TGTGCCAGCAGCAATAGCGGGAGGACAGATACGCAGTATTTT. Protein sequence: CASSNSGRTDTQYF. The V call is TRBV6-2 or TRBV6-3, the J call TRBJ2-3; TRBD2 matches at 10 bases. Germline V gene data show CDR1 as MNHEY and CDR2 as SVGEGT. V trimming: 6 bases; J trimming: 3 bases; junction bases outside the gene matches: 3. The CDR3 is 14 amino acids.

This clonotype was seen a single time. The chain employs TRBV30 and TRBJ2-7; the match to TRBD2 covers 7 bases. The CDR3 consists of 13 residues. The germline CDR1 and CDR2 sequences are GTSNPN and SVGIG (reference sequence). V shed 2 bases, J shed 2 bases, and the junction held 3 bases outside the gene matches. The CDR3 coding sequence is TGTGCCTGGAGTCTAACTAGCGCCTACGAGCAGTACTTC. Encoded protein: CAWSLTSAYEQYF. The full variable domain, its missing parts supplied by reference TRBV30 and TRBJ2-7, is SQTIHQWPATLVQPVGSPLSLECTVEGTSNPNLYWYRQAAGRGLQLLFYSVGIGQISSEVPQNLSASRPQDRQFILSSKKLLLSDSGFYLCAWSLTSAYEQYFGPGTRLTVT.

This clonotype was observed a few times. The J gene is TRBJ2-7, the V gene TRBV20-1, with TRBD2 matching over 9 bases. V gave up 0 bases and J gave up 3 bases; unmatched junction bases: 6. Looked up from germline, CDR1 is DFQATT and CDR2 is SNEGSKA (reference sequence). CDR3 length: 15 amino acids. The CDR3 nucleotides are TGCAGTGCTAGAGATCGCCTAGCGGGGATCTACGAGCAGTACTTC. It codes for CSARDRLAGIYEQYF.

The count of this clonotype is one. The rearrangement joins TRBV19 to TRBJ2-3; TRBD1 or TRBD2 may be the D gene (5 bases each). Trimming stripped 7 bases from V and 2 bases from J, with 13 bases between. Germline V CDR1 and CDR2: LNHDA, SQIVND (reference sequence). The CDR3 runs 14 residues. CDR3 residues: CASTGARITDTQYF. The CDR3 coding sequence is TGTGCCAGTACCGGGGCGAGGATCACAGATACGCAGTATTTT.

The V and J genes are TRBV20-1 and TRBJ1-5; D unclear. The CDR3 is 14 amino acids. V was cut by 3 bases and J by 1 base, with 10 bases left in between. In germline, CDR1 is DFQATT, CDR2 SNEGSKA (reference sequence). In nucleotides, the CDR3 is TGCAGTGCTAGGATCGGGTCCAGCAATCAGCCCCAGCATTTT. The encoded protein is CSARIGSSNQPQHF.

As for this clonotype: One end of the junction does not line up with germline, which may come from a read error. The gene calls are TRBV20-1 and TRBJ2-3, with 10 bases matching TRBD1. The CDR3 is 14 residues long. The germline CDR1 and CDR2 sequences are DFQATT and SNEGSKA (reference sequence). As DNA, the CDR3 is TGCAGTGCTAGAGGACAGGGGGCAACAGAGACGCAGTATTTT. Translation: CSARGQGATETQYF.

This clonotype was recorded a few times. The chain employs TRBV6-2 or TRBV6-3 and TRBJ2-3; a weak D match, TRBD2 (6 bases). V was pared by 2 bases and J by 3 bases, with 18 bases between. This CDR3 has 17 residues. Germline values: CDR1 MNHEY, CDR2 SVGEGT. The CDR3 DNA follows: TGTGCCAGCAGTTACGGCGGGAAACTCGAGGGAACAGATACGCAGTATTTT. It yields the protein CASSYGGKLEGTDTQYF.

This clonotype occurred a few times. Here the CDR3 DNA reads TGTGCCAGCAGTTTAACAGGGGGCATCACCGGGGAGCTGTTTTTT. It translates to CASSLTGGITGELFF. The chain employs TRBV12-3 or TRBV12-4 and TRBJ2-2, with TRBD1 matching 9 bases. This CDR3 has 15 amino acids. J gave up 4 bases and V 2 bases, and 2 bases lay outside the gene matches.

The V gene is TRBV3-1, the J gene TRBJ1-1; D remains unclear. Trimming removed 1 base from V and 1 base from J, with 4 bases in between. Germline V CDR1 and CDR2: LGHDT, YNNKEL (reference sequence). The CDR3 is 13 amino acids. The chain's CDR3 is CASSQAKNTEAFF. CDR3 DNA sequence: TGTGCCAGCAGCCAAGCTAAGAACACTGAAGCTTTCTTT.

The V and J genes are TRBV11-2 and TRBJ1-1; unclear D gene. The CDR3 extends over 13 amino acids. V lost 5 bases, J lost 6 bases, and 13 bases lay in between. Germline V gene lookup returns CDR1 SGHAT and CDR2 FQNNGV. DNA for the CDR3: TGTGCCAGCAGCCTAGGGTATTCGGCTGAAGCTTTCTTT. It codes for CASSLGYSAEAFF.

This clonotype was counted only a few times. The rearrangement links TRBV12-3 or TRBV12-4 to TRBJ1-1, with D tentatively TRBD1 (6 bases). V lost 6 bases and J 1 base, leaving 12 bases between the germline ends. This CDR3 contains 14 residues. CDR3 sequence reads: CASRQGTKNTEAFF. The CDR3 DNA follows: TGTGCCAGCAGACAAGGGACAAAGAACACTGAAGCTTTCTTT.

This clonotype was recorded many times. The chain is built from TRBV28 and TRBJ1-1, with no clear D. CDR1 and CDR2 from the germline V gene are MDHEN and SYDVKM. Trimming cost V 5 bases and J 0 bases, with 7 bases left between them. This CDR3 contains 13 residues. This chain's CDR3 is CASSRTVNTEAFF. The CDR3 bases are TGTGCCAGCAGTCGGACGGTGAACACTGAAGCTTTCTTT.